This entry features one T cell receptor beta chain sequence. Its target is not known. TCRdb's table, derived via immunoSEQ multiplex PCR, lists solely in-frame clones and lacks some. The sample has around 310,000 clones, roughly 79% seen once. The data stem from a study of cytotoxic CD8 clonotypes in ibrutinib-treated CLL. Study findings and constraints: Shared public clonotypes were rare, and on treatment they either got smaller or stayed the same.

Trimming took 6 bases from V and 11 from J; bases not matched to a gene: 9. Germline CDR1 is SEHNR and CDR2 is FQNEAQ (reference sequence). The CDR3 runs 12 residues. The V call is TRBV7-9, the J call TRBJ1-1, with 7 bases matching TRBD1. This TCR derives from a human donor with chronic lymphocytic leukemia. Sequenced material: PBMCs, taken before ibrutinib treatment. CDR3 region: CASSQGGGRAFF. Here the CDR3 DNA reads TGTGCCAGCAGTCAGGGAGGGGGCAGGGCTTTCTTT.